What follows are 26 T cell receptor beta chains derived from one specimen sequenced in a study of blood T cell repertoires in COVID-19. The protocol was immunoSEQ multiplex PCR, while the TCRdb copy is restricted to in-frame clones and leaves out a portion. This table has around 25,000 clones, 85% to 90% appearing once. Sequenced material: peripheral blood. These receptors all stem from a human donor with active COVID-19. The donor label of this sample is uncertain.

This clone was observed a single time. The chain uses TRBV5-4 and TRBJ2-7, with TRBD2 identical over 7 bases. CDR1 is SGHNT and CDR2 is YYREEE in the germline V gene (reference sequence). The CDR3 runs to 16 residues. V lost 3 bases to trimming and J lost 6 bases; unmatched junction nucleotides: 15. The CDR3 reads CASSSPRAGTYGEQYF. The CDR3 bases are TGTGCCAGCAGCTCCCCCAGAGCGGGGACCTACGGCGAGCAGTACTTC.

The gene calls are TRBV7-9 and TRBJ2-7; the match to TRBD1 covers 8 bases. This CDR3 contains 13 residues. V lost 5 bases and J lost 3; bases outside the gene matches: 3. From germline, CDR1 is SEHNR and CDR2 FQNEAQ (reference sequence). The DNA of the CDR3 is TGTGCCAGCAGCACGACAGGGGTCTACGAGCAGTACTTC. It specifies CASSTTGVYEQYF.

The chain carries TRBV5-1 and TRBJ1-3, with 8 bases aligning to TRBD1. CDR1 SGHRS and CDR2 YFSETQ come from the germline V gene. Germline trimming cut 4 bases from V and 1 base from J; bases unmatched to any gene: 7. The CDR3 runs to 16 residues. Written as DNA, the CDR3 is TGCGCCAGCAGCGCAGACAGGGGTGGATCTGGAAACACCATATATTTT. It codes for CASSADRGGSGNTIYF.

The V and J genes are TRBV2 and TRBJ2-7; 7 bases match TRBD2. This CDR3 region has 13 residues. CDR1 is SNHLY and CDR2 is FYNNEI in the germline V gene. V lost 4 bases and J lost 3; bases outside the gene matches: 3. The chain's CDR3 is CASSVGLNYEQYF. Here the CDR3 DNA reads TGTGCCAGCAGTGTGGGACTAAACTACGAGCAGTACTTC.

The gene calls are TRBV6-5 and TRBJ2-3, with D tentatively TRBD2 (6 bases). Germline-derived CDR1 and CDR2 are MNHEY and SVGAGI. The CDR3 spans 14 residues. The V end lost 6 bases, the J end lost 5 bases, and 15 bases lay between the germline ends. The CDR3 spells CASRTDLGGDTQYF. In DNA form, the CDR3 reads TGTGCCAGCAGGACCGACCTGGGGGGAGATACGCAGTATTTT.

The gene calls are TRBV6-5 and TRBJ1-6, with D uncertain. The CDR3 contains 15 residues. V was trimmed by 6 bases and J by 5 bases, leaving 14 bases between them. Germline V CDR1 and CDR2: MNHEY, SVGAGI. CDR3 sequence: CASRRRAPHNSPLHF. The CDR3 nucleotides are TGTGCCAGCAGACGGAGGGCCCCCCATAATTCACCCCTCCACTTT.

V usage is TRBV19 and J usage is TRBJ2-7; D not certain. This CDR3 has 11 amino acids. V was cut by 8 bases and J by 4 bases, with 9 bases left in between. In germline, CDR1 is LNHDA, CDR2 SQIVND (reference sequence). In nucleotides, the CDR3 is TGTGCCAGTCCTCTCAGATACGAGCAGTACTTC. Translated, it gives CASPLRYEQYF.

The rearrangement joins TRBV9 to TRBJ1-2, with 7 bases matching TRBD1. The germline gives CDR1 SGDLS, CDR2 YYNGEE. This CDR3 region has 15 residues. With V trimmed by 1 base and J by 0 bases, 3 bases remained unmatched. Here the CDR3 reads CASSVWDSTNYGYTF. For the CDR3, the DNA is TGTGCCAGCAGCGTATGGGACAGCACTAACTATGGCTACACCTTC.

The chain recombines TRBV7-2 with TRBJ2-1; 9 bases align to TRBD2. This CDR3 is built from 15 residues. The germline V gene encodes CDR1 SGHTA and CDR2 FQGNSA. V was pared by 5 bases and J by 4 bases, with 6 bases of the junction left unmatched. CDR3 residues: CASSPMTSGYNEQFF. CDR3 coding DNA: TGTGCCAGCAGCCCCATGACTAGCGGTTACAATGAGCAGTTCTTC. Full variable domain (outside the CDR3, taken from reference TRBV7-2 and TRBJ2-1): GAGVSQSPSNKVTEKGKDVELRCDPISGHTALYWYRQSLGQGLEFLIYFQGNSAPDKSGLPSDRFSAERTGGSVSTLTIQRTQQEDSAVYLCASSPMTSGYNEQFFGPGTRLTVL.

V is TRBV3-1 (or the pseudogene TRBV3-2) and J is TRBJ2-1, with D unresolved. Germline CDR1 and CDR2: LGHDT and YNNKEL (reference sequence). The CDR3 has 11 residues. V was shortened by 1 base and J by 9 bases, with 4 bases between the two germline ends. The CDR3: CASSQVSEQFF. In DNA, the CDR3 is TGTGCCAGCAGCCAAGTGAGTGAGCAGTTCTTC.

The rearrangement links TRBV6-5 to TRBJ1-3, with D possibly matching TRBD1 (6 bases). V lost 6 bases, J lost 2 bases, and 11 bases lay in between. The CDR3 sequence is 14 residues long. CDR1 MNHEY and CDR2 SVGAGI come from the germline V gene. CDR3: CASSSGQAGNTIYF. In nucleotides, the CDR3 is TGTGCCAGCAGCTCGGGACAAGCTGGAAACACCATATATTTT.

J is TRBJ2-1 and V is TRBV18; 9 bases are a match to TRBD2. The CDR3 covers 17 residues. Looked up from germline, CDR1 is KGHSH and CDR2 is LQKENI. Trimming at V came to 5 bases and at J to 6 bases, leaving 14 bases not matched to a gene. The CDR3 sequence is CASSARGLGGGANEQFF. The CDR3 DNA sequence: TGTGCCAGCTCAGCGAGAGGGCTCGGCGGGGGGGCCAATGAGCAGTTCTTC.

The chain joins TRBV6-1 to TRBJ1-3; D not certain. V lost 0 bases and J lost 7, with 19 bases in between. CDR1 MNHNS and CDR2 SASEGT come from the germline V gene. This CDR3 region has 17 residues. This CDR3 is CASSEARADLYGNTIYF. In DNA, the CDR3 is TGTGCCAGCAGTGAAGCGCGAGCAGACCTCTACGGGAACACCATATATTTT.

This sequence joins TRBV3-1 (or the pseudogene TRBV3-2) and TRBJ1-1; possible D gene TRBD1, 5 bases. There are 16 residues in the CDR3. The ends were cut back, 2 bases at V and 0 bases at J, with 13 bases in the middle. Germline CDR1 reads LGHDT; CDR2 reads YNNKEL (reference sequence). The CDR3 bases are TGTGCCAGCAGCCAACTCAGCGACAGCCTGAACACTGAAGCTTTCTTT. Translating it yields CASSQLSDSLNTEAFF.

V usage is TRBV7-8 and J usage is TRBJ2-5, with D possibly being TRBD2 (5 bases). Looked up from germline, CDR1 is SGHVS and CDR2 is FQNEAQ. The CDR3 is made up of 14 amino acids. V was pared by 2 bases and J by 1 base, with 8 bases between. As DNA, the CDR3 is TGTGCCAGCAGCTTACGGAGGACCCAAGAGACCCAGTACTTC. Its protein product is CASSLRRTQETQYF.

This clone is termed medium-sized. The chain carries TRBV6-5 and TRBJ1-2, with 7 bases fitting TRBD1. Trimming at V came to 2 bases and at J to 8 bases, leaving 8 bases not matched to a gene. The CDR3 contains 14 residues. In germline, CDR1 is MNHEY, CDR2 SVGAGI. CDR3 residues: CASSYGPGGRGYTF. The CDR3 nucleotides read TGTGCCAGCAGTTACGGGCCAGGGGGACGAGGCTACACCTTC.

The chain recombines TRBV6-5 with TRBJ1-2, with D perhaps TRBD1 (5 bases). This CDR3 is 14 amino acids long. CDR1 and CDR2 from the germline V gene are MNHEY and SVGAGI. Trimming left V 0 bases short and J 7 bases short, with 12 bases between. CDR3 in DNA: TGTGCCAGCAGTTACTCCGGGGGGAGGGGTGGCTACACCTTC. This encodes CASSYSGGRGGYTF.

This clone was seen once. This rearrangement joins TRBV5-1 to TRBJ2-3; 8 nucleotides match TRBD2. Germline CDR1 SGHRS, CDR2 YFSETQ. With V trimmed by 2 bases and J by 1 base, 0 bases remained unmatched. The CDR3 totals 14 residues. CDR3 coding DNA: TGCGCCAGCAGCTTAGCGGGGGGCACAGATACGCAGTATTTT. Translation gives CASSLAGGTDTQYF.

The table lists this clone with a count of one. V and J are TRBV7-6 and TRBJ2-3, with 8 bases lining up with TRBD2. The V gene end was trimmed by 2 bases and the J gene end by 4 bases; junction bases not matched to a gene: 8. CDR3 size: 16 residues. Per germline, CDR1 SGHVS and CDR2 FNYEAQ. The CDR3 sequence: CASSLLGGASSDTQYF. The CDR3 DNA is TGTGCCAGCAGCTTACTCGGGGGGGCTAGTTCAGATACGCAGTATTTT.

This clone came up once. The chain has TRBV7-2 and TRBJ2-7; TRBD1 aligns across 11 bases. The CDR3 totals 15 residues. CDR1 is SGHTA, CDR2 FQGNSA, per germline. The V and J ends lost 5 bases and 2 bases, in that order; junction bases with no gene match: 5. CDR3 nucleotide sequence: TGTGCCAGCAGCCTCGGACAGGGGGCACCCTACGAGCAGTACTTC. This encodes CASSLGQGAPYEQYF. Full variable domain (rest looked up from reference TRBV7-2 and TRBJ2-7): GAGVSQSPSNKVTEKGKDVELRCDPISGHTALYWYRQSLGQGLEFLIYFQGNSAPDKSGLPSDRFSAERTGGSVSTLTIQRTQQEDSAVYLCASSLGQGAPYEQYFGPGTRLTVT.

The rearrangement uses TRBV10-3 and TRBJ2-1, with TRBD2 identical over 11 bases. Germline lookup yields CDR1 ENHRY and CDR2 SYGVKD. Unmatched junction bases numbered 7, after V lost 4 bases and J lost 8 bases. The CDR3 sequence is 15 residues long. CDR3 in DNA: TGTGCCATCAGTGCCGGACTAGCGGGTGTGGATGAGCAGTTCTTC. Protein: CAISAGLAGVDEQFF.

This clone has only one observation. This chain connects TRBV9 to TRBJ2-1; 8 positions agree with TRBD2. Trimming cost V 0 bases and J 15 bases; bases outside gene matches: 5. CDR1 and CDR2 from the germline V gene are SGDLS and YYNGEE. The CDR3 totals 12 residues. The CDR3: CASSVGSGGPFF. The CDR3 DNA follows: TGTGCCAGCAGCGTAGGGTCGGGAGGGCCGTTCTTC.

The gene calls are TRBV19 and TRBJ2-7; 7 bases align to TRBD2. CDR1 is LNHDA, CDR2 SQIVND, per germline (reference sequence). Germline trimming cut 4 bases from V and 3 bases from J; bases unmatched to any gene: 6. This CDR3 is built from 14 residues. CDR3 protein: CASSSSGPNYEQYF. The CDR3 DNA sequence: TGTGCCAGTAGTAGTAGCGGGCCAAACTACGAGCAGTACTTC.

The DNA of the CDR3 is TGTGCCTGGAGGGATGGGAGTTCGAACACCGGGGAGCTGTTTTTT. Translating gives CAWRDGSSNTGELFF. The chain links TRBV30 to TRBJ2-2, with D perhaps TRBD2 (5 bases). The CDR3 has 15 residues. In germline, CDR1 is GTSNPN, CDR2 SVGIG (reference sequence). Trimming pared 3 bases from V and 0 bases from J, leaving 11 bases between.

This chain links TRBV20-1 with TRBJ2-5; tentatively, D is TRBD1 (6 bases). The CDR3 spans 11 residues. Germline loops: CDR1 DFQATT, CDR2 SNEGSKA (reference sequence). V was cut by 4 bases and J by 5 bases, with 8 bases left in between. CDR3 bases: TGCAGTGCTACGAGGGGGGAGACCCAGTACTTC. Amino acid sequence: CSATRGETQYF.

The chain is built from TRBV2 and TRBJ1-6; D remains ambiguous. V gave up 5 bases and J gave up 0 bases, with 11 bases separating them. From germline, CDR1 is SNHLY and CDR2 FYNNEI. This CDR3 contains 16 residues. The chain's CDR3 is CASSPVSGSYNSPLHF. The CDR3 coding sequence is TGTGCCAGCAGTCCCGTCTCCGGCTCCTATAATTCACCCCTCCACTTT.